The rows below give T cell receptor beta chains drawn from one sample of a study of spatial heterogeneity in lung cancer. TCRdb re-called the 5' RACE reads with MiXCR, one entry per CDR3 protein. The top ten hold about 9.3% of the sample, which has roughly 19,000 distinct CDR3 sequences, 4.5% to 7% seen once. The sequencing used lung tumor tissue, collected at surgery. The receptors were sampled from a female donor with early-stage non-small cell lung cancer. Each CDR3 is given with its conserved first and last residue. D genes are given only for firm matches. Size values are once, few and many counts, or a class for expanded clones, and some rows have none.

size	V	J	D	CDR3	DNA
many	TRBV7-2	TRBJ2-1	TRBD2	CASSLNAGGYNEQFF	TGTGCCAGCAGCTTAAATGCGGGAGGTTACAATGAGCAGTTCTTC
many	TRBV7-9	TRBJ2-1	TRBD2	CASSSHPRATSGSVHSYNEQFF	TGTGCCAGCAGCTCCCACCCCCGGGCGACTAGCGGGAGCGTACACTCCTACAATGAGCAGTTCTTC
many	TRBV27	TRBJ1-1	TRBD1	CASSGNRGRTEAFF	TGTGCCAGCAGTGGTAACAGGGGGCGAACTGAAGCTTTCTTT
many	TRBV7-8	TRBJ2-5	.	CASSYTGGTQYF	TGTGCCAGCAGCTATACTGGGGGGACCCAGTACTTC
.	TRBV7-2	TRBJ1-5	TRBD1	CASSFDRGLGQPQHF	TGTGCCAGCAGCTTCGACAGGGGGCTTGGGCAGCCCCAGCATTTT
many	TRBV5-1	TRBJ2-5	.	CASSLEGGPQYF	TGCGCCAGCAGCTTGGAGGGCGGGCCCCAGTACTTC
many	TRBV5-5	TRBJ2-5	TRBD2	CASSRTSGKETQYF	TGTGCCAGCAGCAGGACTAGCGGTAAAGAGACCCAGTACTTC
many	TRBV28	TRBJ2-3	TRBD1	CASSYGQGPQYF	TGTGCCAGCAGTTACGGACAGGGACCGCAGTATTTT
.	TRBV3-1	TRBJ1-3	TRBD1	CASSQRTGGASGNTIYF	TGTGCCAGCAGCCAGCGGACAGGGGGCGCGTCCGGAAACACCATATATTTT
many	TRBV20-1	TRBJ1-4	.	CSASGAANEKLFF	TGCAGTGCGTCGGGCGCAGCTAATGAAAAACTGTTTTTT
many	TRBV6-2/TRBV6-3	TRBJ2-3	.	CASKTSTDTQYF	TGTGCCAGCAAGACTAGCACAGATACGCAGTATTTT
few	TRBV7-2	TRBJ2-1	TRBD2	CASSYSGRKENEQFF	TGTGCCAGCAGCTATAGCGGGAGGAAAGAAAATGAGCAGTTCTTC
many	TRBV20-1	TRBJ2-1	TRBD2	CSATHGTTVNEQFF	TGCAGTGCTACCCACGGGACTACAGTTAATGAGCAGTTCTTC
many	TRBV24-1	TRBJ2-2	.	CATSDFGTTGELFF	TGTGCCACCAGTGATTTCGGAACGACCGGGGAGCTGTTTTTT
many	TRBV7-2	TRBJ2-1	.	CASSLRGAPYNEQFF	TGTGCCAGCAGCTTAAGGGGCGCGCCCTACAATGAGCAGTTCTTC
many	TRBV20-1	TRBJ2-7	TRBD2	CSARGGTSGPNEQYF	TGCAGTGCTAGGGGAGGGACTAGCGGTCCCAACGAGCAGTACTTC
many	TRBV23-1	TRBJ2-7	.	CASRGSEQYF	TGCGCCAGCAGGGGTTCCGAGCAGTACTTC
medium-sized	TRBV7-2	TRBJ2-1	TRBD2	CASSLRTSTSYNEQFF	TGTGCCAGCAGCTTAAGGACTAGCACCTCCTACAATGAGCAGTTCTTC
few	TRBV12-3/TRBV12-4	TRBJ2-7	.	CASRGAGSEQYF	TGTGCCAGCAGGGGGGCAGGGTCCGAGCAGTACTTC
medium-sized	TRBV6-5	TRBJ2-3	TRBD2	CASRRLAGVGDTQYF	TGTGCCAGCAGAAGACTAGCGGGAGTGGGAGATACGCAGTATTTT
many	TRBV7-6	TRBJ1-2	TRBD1	CASSLGQDYGYTF	TGTGCCAGCAGCCTAGGACAGGACTATGGCTACACCTTC
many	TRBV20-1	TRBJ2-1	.	CSAEETGGAYNEQFF	TGCAGTGCTGAGGAGACAGGTGGGGCCTACAATGAGCAGTTCTTC
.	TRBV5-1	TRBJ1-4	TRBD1	CASSGAGGVSTNEKLFF	TGCGCCAGCAGCGGCGCAGGGGGCGTGTCGACTAATGAAAAACTGTTTTTT
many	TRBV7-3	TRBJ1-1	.	CASSPQSGATEAFF	TGTGCCAGCAGCCCTCAATCGGGGGCGACTGAAGCTTTCTTT
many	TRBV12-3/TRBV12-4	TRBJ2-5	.	CASSPQGARETQYF	TGTGCCAGCAGTCCTCAGGGTGCCCGCGAGACCCAGTACTTC
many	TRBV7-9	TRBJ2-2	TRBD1	CASSFGQGNTGELFF	TGTGCCAGCAGCTTCGGACAGGGGAACACCGGGGAGCTGTTTTTT
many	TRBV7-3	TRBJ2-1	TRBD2	CASSLRTSEYNEQFF	TGTGCCAGCAGCTTAAGGACTAGCGAATACAATGAGCAGTTCTTC
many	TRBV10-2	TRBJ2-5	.	CASSENGPGGTQYF	TGCGCCAGCAGTGAGAATGGACCGGGCGGGACCCAGTACTTC
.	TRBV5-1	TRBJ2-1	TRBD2	CASSEKAIAGEAGEQFF	TGCGCCAGCAGCGAAAAAGCCATAGCGGGAGAGGCAGGTGAGCAGTTCTTC
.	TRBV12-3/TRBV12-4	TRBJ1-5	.	CASSTLGDQPQHF	TGTGCCAGCAGTACCCTTGGGGACCAGCCCCAGCATTTT
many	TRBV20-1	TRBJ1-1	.	CSASRGLTEAFF	TGCAGTGCTAGCCGAGGACTCACTGAAGCTTTCTTT
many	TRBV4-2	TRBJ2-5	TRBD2	CASSQDGGLAGAETQYF	TGTGCCAGCAGCCAAGATGGGGGACTAGCGGGAGCGGAGACCCAGTACTTC
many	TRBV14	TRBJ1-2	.	CASSQKNPGDYGYTF	TGTGCCAGCAGCCAGAAAAATCCAGGGGACTATGGCTACACCTTC
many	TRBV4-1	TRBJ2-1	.	CASSRQTSSYNEQFF	TGCGCCAGCAGCCGACAAACGTCCTCCTACAATGAGCAGTTCTTC
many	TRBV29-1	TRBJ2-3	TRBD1	CSVSGTGGPDTQYF	TGCAGCGTCTCCGGGACAGGGGGCCCAGATACGCAGTATTTT
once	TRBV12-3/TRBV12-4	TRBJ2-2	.	CASSFGSAGELFF	TGTGCCAGCAGTTTTGGCAGCGCCGGGGAGCTGTTTTTT
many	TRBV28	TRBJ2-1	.	CASSPLRGRVYNEQFF	TGTGCCAGCAGTCCCCTAAGAGGTAGGGTCTACAATGAGCAGTTCTTC
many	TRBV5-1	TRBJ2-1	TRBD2	CASSLMTGTSGINEQFF	TGCGCCAGCAGCTTGATGACCGGGACTAGCGGGATCAATGAGCAGTTCTTC
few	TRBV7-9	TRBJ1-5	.	CASSPTGNSDQPQHF	TGTGCCAGCAGCCCCACAGGGAATTCGGATCAGCCCCAGCATTTT
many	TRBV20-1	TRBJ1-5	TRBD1	CSAIPPIQGAGQPQHF	TGCAGTGCTATACCTCCCATACAGGGGGCAGGGCAGCCCCAGCATTTT
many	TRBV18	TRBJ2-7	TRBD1	CASSPRDSSYEQYF	TGTGCCAGCTCACCAAGGGACAGCTCCTACGAGCAGTACTTC
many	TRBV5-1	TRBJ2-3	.	CASSAGLRSGTDTQYF	TGCGCCAGCAGCGCCGGACTGCGGTCGGGCACAGATACGCAGTATTTT
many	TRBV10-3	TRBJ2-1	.	CAISDQSGYGEQFF	TGTGCCATCAGTGATCAGAGCGGTTACGGTGAGCAGTTCTTC
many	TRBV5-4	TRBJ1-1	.	CASSLADTEAFF	TGTGCCAGCAGCTTGGCAGACACTGAAGCTTTCTTT
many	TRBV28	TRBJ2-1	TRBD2	CASRGGGGRFLF	TGTGCCAGCAGGGGGGGTGGCGGGAGGTTCCTCTTC
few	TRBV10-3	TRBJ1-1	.	CAISALEGTEAFF	TGTGCCATCTCCGCGTTAGAGGGCACTGAAGCTTTCTTT
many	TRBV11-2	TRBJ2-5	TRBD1	CASSLGDRLPETQYF	TGTGCCAGCAGCTTAGGGGACAGACTACCGGAGACCCAGTACTTC
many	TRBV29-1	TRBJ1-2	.	CSVARNNYGYTF	TGCAGCGTTGCACGGAATAACTATGGCTACACCTTC
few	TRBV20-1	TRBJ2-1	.	CSVPSVNEQFF	TGCAGTGTTCCATCAGTCAATGAGCAGTTCTTC
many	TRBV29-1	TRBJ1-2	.	CSVDGTEGYTF	TGCAGCGTTGACGGGACCGAGGGCTACACCTTC